The clone carrying this T cell receptor beta chain was seen ten or more times. No antigen is known for it. This CDR3 contains 16 residues. The germline gives CDR1 MNHEY, CDR2 SMNVEV (reference sequence). The V and J ends lost 5 bases and 1 base respectively, with 16 bases between them. These data belong to a study of regulatory T cells in long-lasting Graves disease. Findings of the study overall: More public clonotypes were shared by persistent patients (2,741) than by new patients (about 1,000).

Construction of the TCR beta libraries employed iRepertoire HTBI primers in conjunction with Arm-PCR of CDR3 regions. TCRdb passed the multiplex PCR reads through MiXCR, listing each CDR3 protein once. The table has over 300,000 distinct CDR3 sequences, about a sixth seen once. Time point denoted: newly diagnosed GD, antithyroid drugs for less than 3 months. Construction of the TCR library relied on RNA isolated from PBMCs. Doctors identified Graves' disease using the American Thyroid Association guidelines. The source material was peripheral blood mononuclear cells (PBMCs), sampled at new diagnosis, from a patient treated with antithyroid drugs. This chain uses TRBV27 with TRBJ2-3, with unresolved D. The receptor's source is a female donor with Graves disease. This CDR3 reads CASSPLPGGGTDTQYF. In DNA, the CDR3 is TGTGCCAGCAGTCCCCTTCCCGGCGGAGGCACAGATACGCAGTATTTT.